This T cell receptor beta chain was profiled in a study of cytomegalovirus exposure and HLA in healthy donors. Study-wide results and caveats: Other equally common chains were less clonally expanded than HLA-associated TCR beta chains, a later analysis showed. Rarity held for most TCR sequences, but there were some public TCRs that occurred in many donors.

Deletions cut 6 bases from V and 4 bases from J, with 11 bases between. The germline CDR1 and CDR2 sequences are MNHNS and SASEGT. This CDR3 is built from 13 residues. The primer mix had 60 Vbeta and 13 Jbeta primers. Profiled with immunoSEQ multiplex PCR; TCRdb holds only in-frame clones, not every one. This sample contains around 130,000 clones. Regarding this clone: As yet, its antigen is unknown.

This rearrangement joins TRBV6-1 to TRBJ2-3; perhaps TRBD2 as D (6 bases). The TCR originated in a woman aged 40-49 years in good health and CMV-seronegative. Material for sequencing was PBMCs. Here the CDR3 reads CASRSGVADTQYF. In DNA, the CDR3 is TGTGCCAGCAGATCGGGGGTGGCAGATACGCAGTATTTT.